A single sample gave rise to the 7 T cell receptor beta chains below, sequenced in a study of shared clonotypes between healthy human individuals. TCRdb keeps only in-frame clones here, not all; method: immunoSEQ multiplex PCR. The sample lists 2,500,000 or so clones, 92% occurring once. The material sequenced was naive CD4+ T cells from PBMCs. As to subset: CD45RA+ positively selected. The receptors derive from a man younger than 30 in good health. Some clones in this sample may be carry-over from other donors' samples.

This clone appeared a few times. The rearrangement links TRBV20-1 to TRBJ1-1, with D hard to call. The CDR3 loop spans 9 amino acids. Trimming shortened V by 7 bases and J by 3 bases, and 3 bases separated the two germline ends. Per germline, CDR1 DFQATT and CDR2 SNEGSKA (reference sequence). DNA of the CDR3: TGCAGTGGCTACACTGAAGCTTTCTTT. The encoded protein is CSGYTEAFF.

The chain carries TRBV5-1 and TRBJ2-2; 8 bases fit TRBD1. Germline V gene sequence: CDR1 SGHRS, CDR2 YFSETQ. This CDR3 has 17 residues. V shed 1 base and J 4 bases; nucleotides not matched to a gene: 9. The CDR3 DNA sequence: TGCGCCAGCAGCTTGATAGCAATGACAGGGGCCACCGGGGAGCTGTTTTTT. Translating gives CASSLIAMTGATGELFF.

This chain connects TRBV30 to TRBJ1-1; D not certain. CDR1 is GTSNPN, CDR2 SVGIG, per germline (reference sequence). V was clipped by 4 bases and J by 0 bases, with 9 bases between them. The CDR3 consists of 13 residues. The CDR3 sequence: CAWNSYVNTEAFF. The DNA of the CDR3 is TGTGCCTGGAATTCGTATGTGAACACTGAAGCTTTCTTT.

The genes are TRBV7-9 and TRBJ2-3; 14 bases are a match to TRBD2. Trimming at V came to 5 bases and at J to 4 bases, leaving 5 bases not matched to a gene. Per germline, CDR1 SEHNR and CDR2 FQNEAQ (reference sequence). This CDR3 comprises 16 residues. The CDR3 DNA reads as TGTGCCAGCAGCCGAGGGACTAGCGGGAGTGCAGATACGCAGTATTTT. Protein: CASSRGTSGSADTQYF.

The V gene is TRBV7-2, the J gene TRBJ2-5; the D is unclear. The CDR3 spans 14 residues. V lost 5 bases, J lost 2 bases, and 12 bases lay in between. Germline CDR1 reads SGHTA; CDR2 reads FQGNSA. The CDR3 reads CASSPPPVQETQYF. The CDR3 DNA is TGTGCCAGCAGCCCCCCCCCGGTGCAAGAGACCCAGTACTTC.

The chain is built from TRBV10-3 and TRBJ2-1; 13 bases are shared with TRBD2. The J segment lost 0 bases and the V segment lost 5 bases, leaving 1 base of the junction unmatched. This CDR3 contains 16 residues. The germline V gene encodes CDR1 ENHRY and CDR2 SYGVKD. CDR3: CAISTSGRGSYNEQFF. For the CDR3, the DNA is TGTGCCATCAGTACTAGCGGGAGGGGCTCCTACAATGAGCAGTTCTTC.

The chain has TRBV9 and TRBJ2-3; D is uncertain. This CDR3 is built from 14 residues. Trimming removed 0 bases from V and 1 base from J, with 6 bases in between. The germline gives CDR1 SGDLS, CDR2 YYNGEE. The CDR3: CASSVESRTDTQYF. In nucleotides, the CDR3 is TGTGCCAGCAGCGTAGAAAGCCGCACAGATACGCAGTATTTT.